This T cell receptor beta chain was captured by sequencing in a study of human T cells and chemical hapten exposure. The V gene's germline CDR1 is LGHDT and CDR2 YNNKEL (reference sequence). Trimming cost V 4 bases and J 0 bases, with 12 bases left between them. This CDR3 is 15 amino acids long. This clonotype has a count of ten or more. TCRdb re-called the RACE reads with MiXCR, one entry per CDR3 protein. Here the sample spans roughly 30,000 distinct CDR3 sequences, 8% to 9.5% being singletons. The time point: patch test 2, 6 weeks after DPC sensitization. Treatment given: therapeutic diphenylcyclopropenone sensitization with weekly scalp DPC.

This specimen consisted of whole blood, obtained in connection with sensitization to the hapten diphenylcyclopropenone (DPC). This chain connects TRBV3-1 to TRBJ1-1; D remains unclear. The receptor was isolated from a young man with alopecia areata. Some clones in this sample may be carry-over from other donors' samples. CDR3 amino acids: CASSPHGSMNTEAFF. CDR3 nucleotides: TGTGCCAGCAGCCCTCACGGGTCCATGAACACTGAAGCTTTCTTT.